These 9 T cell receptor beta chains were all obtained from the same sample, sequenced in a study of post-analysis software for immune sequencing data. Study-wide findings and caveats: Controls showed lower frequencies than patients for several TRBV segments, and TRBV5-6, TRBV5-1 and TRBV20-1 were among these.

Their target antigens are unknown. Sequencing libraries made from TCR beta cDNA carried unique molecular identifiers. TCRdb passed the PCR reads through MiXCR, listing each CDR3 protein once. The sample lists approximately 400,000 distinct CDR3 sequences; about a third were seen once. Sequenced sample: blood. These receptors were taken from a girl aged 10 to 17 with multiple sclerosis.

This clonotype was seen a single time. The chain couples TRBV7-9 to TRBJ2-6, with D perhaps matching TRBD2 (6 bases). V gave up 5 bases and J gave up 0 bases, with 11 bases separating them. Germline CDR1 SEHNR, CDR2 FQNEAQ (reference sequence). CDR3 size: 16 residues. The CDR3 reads CASSPRDFSGANVLTF. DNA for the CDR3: TGTGCCAGCAGCCCGCGGGACTTCTCTGGGGCCAACGTCCTGACTTTC.

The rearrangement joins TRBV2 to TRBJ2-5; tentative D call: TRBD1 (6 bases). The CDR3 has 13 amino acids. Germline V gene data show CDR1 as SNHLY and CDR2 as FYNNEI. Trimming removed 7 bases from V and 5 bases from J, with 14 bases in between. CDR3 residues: CASTRDKGETQYF. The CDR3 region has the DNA TGTGCCAGCACCCGGGACAAGGGGGAGACCCAGTACTTC. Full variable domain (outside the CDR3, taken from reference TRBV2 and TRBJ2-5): EPEVTQTPSHQVTQMGQEVILRCVPISNHLYFYWYRQILGQKVEFLVSFYNNEISEKSEIFDDQFSVERPDGSNFTLKIRSTKLEDSAMYFCASTRDKGETQYFGPGTRLLVL.

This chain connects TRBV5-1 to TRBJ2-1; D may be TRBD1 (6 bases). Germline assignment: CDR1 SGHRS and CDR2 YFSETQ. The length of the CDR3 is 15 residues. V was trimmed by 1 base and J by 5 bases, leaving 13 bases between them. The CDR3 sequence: CASSLIDRPDNEQFF. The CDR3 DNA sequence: TGCGCCAGCAGCTTGATCGACAGGCCCGACAATGAGCAGTTCTTC.

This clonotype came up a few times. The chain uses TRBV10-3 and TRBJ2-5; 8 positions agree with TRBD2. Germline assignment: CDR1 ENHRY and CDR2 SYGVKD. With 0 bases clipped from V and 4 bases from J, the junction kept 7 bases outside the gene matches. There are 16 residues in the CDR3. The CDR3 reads CAISESESLAGETQYF. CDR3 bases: TGTGCCATCAGTGAGTCGGAAAGCCTAGCGGGAGAGACCCAGTACTTC.

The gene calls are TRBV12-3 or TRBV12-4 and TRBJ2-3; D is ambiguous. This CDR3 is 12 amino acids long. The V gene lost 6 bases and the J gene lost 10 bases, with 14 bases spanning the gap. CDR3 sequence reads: CASSLIGEAQYF. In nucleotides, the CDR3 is TGTGCCAGCAGCCTTATAGGTGAAGCGCAGTATTTT.

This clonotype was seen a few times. The CDR3 nucleotides are TGTGCCAGCAGCTCCTCAGACTACTATGGCACTGAAGCTTTCTTT. Translating it yields CASSSSDYYGTEAFF. The chain employs TRBV7-9 and TRBJ1-1; D unresolved. This CDR3 comprises 15 residues. Trimming stripped 4 bases from V and 4 bases from J, with 16 bases between. Per germline, CDR1 SEHNR and CDR2 FQNEAQ (reference sequence).

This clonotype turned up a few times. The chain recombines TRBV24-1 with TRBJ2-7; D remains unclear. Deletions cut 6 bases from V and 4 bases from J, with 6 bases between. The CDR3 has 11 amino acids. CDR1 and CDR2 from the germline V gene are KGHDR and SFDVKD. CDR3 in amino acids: CATSWGYEQYF. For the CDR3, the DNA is TGTGCCACCAGTTGGGGATACGAGCAGTACTTC.

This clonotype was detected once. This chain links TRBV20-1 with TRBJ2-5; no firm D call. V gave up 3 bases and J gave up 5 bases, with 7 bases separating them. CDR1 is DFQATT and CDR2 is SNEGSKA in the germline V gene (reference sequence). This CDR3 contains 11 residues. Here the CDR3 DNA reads TGCAGTGCTAGTCCCCGGGAGACCCAGTACTTC. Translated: CSASPRETQYF.

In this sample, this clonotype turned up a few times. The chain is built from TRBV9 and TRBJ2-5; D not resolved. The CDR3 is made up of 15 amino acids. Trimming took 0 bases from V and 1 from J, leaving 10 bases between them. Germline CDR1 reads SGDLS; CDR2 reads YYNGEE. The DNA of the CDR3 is TGTGCCAGCAGCGTAGCTGATGGTGGCCAAGAGACCCAGTACTTC. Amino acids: CASSVADGGQETQYF.